The present entry profiles one TCR beta chain with its context. Antigen unknown. This entry belongs to a study of T cells after yellow fever vaccination. General study results and limits: Across the CD4 and CD8 compartments, a small share of clonotypes was present in both. Booster sampling recovered most clones from primary vaccination (nearly 98% CD4, 88% CD8).

The junction had 8 bases not matched to a gene; V was cut back by 5 bases and J by 4 bases. CDR1 and CDR2 from the germline V gene are MNHNS and SASEGT. The CDR3 consists of 15 residues. The authors made TCR cDNA by 5'RACE template switching, adding a universal primer site and UMIs. TCRdb analysed the 5' RACE reads with MiXCR anew, one entry per CDR3 protein. This sample yields about 360,000 distinct CDR3 sequences, of which roughly 6.1% are seen a single time; approximately 16% belongs to the top ten. The chain carries TRBV6-1 and TRBJ2-7, with 10 bases aligning to TRBD2. The receptor's source is a young man who received the YFV17D yellow fever vaccine. The sample was PBMCs, taken 5 days after the yellow fever booster vaccination. CDR3 in amino acids: CASSRGTSDSYEQYF. CDR3 sequence (DNA): TGTGCCAGCAGTAGGGGGACTAGCGATTCATACGAGCAGTACTTC.